A selection of T cell receptor beta chains follows, all from one sample in a study of T cell responses to AZD1222 COVID-19 vaccine. The assay was immunoSEQ multiplex PCR, and TCRdb's table has in-frame clones only and misses some. The data hold 120,000 or so clones, with just over 85% observed a single time. Specimen: peripheral blood, collected 28 days after the second AZD1222 dose. Receptors originate from an adult who received the AZD1222 COVID-19 vaccine. Both conserved end residues are part of each CDR3. A D gene is named only where the DNA matches it firmly. Clone size is given for some rows only: seen once, a few or many times, or a class if the clone is expanded.

- | TRBJ2-7 | TRBV2 | - | TGTGCCAGCAGTCCCATTAGGGGCAACTCCTACGAGCAGTACTTC | CASSPIRGNSYEQYF
- | TRBJ2-7 | TRBV11-1 | - | TGTGCCAGCAGCGCCCAGCAAACCTACGAGCAGTACTTC | CASSAQQTYEQYF
- | TRBJ1-6 | TRBV7-9 | - | TGTGCCAGCAACTTGGGTGATTCACCCCTCCACTTT | CASNLGDSPLHF
- | TRBJ1-6 | TRBV7-8 | - | TGTGCCAGCAGCTTAGCTCTGGACCCGAGGACTTCACCCCTCCACTTT | CASSLALDPRTSPLHF
- | TRBJ2-2 | TRBV12-3/TRBV12-4 | - | TGTGCCAGCAACCGTGGGGGAGGCGGGGAGCTGTTTTTT | CASNRGGGGELFF
- | TRBJ2-3 | TRBV3-1/TRBV3-2 | TRBD2 | TGTGCCAGCAGCCACGCTATTGGACTAGCGGGAGTAGGAACAGATACGCAGTATTTT | CASSHAIGLAGVGTDTQYF
once | TRBJ2-6 | TRBV7-9 | TRBD1 | TGTGCCAGCAGCAGGGGACAGGGGGCCCACTCTGGGGCCAACGTCCTGACTTTC | CASSRGQGAHSGANVLTF
- | TRBJ2-1 | TRBV19 | - | TGTGCCAGTAGTTCCAGCTTTGGGTCATACAATGAGCAGTTCTTC | CASSSSFGSYNEQFF
- | TRBJ2-1 | TRBV9 | TRBD2 | TGTGCCAGCAGCGTAGATGGGCCTAGCGGCGGACAAATCTTC | CASSVDGPSGGQIF
once | TRBJ1-5 | TRBV2 | - | TGTGCCAGCAGTGAGGGGGCCAGGAGCCCCGGTCAGCCCCAGCATTTT | CASSEGARSPGQPQHF
once | TRBJ2-3 | TRBV4-1 | TRBD2 | TGCGCCAGCAGCCCCCGATCCGGGGGGGCTTACACAGATACGCAGTATTTT | CASSPRSGGAYTDTQYF
- | TRBJ1-2 | TRBV4-1 | - | TGCGCCAGCAGCCAAGGAGTCGGTTTAAGCTATGGCTACACCTTC | CASSQGVGLSYGYTF
- | TRBJ1-2 | TRBV27 | - | TGTGCCAGCAGTTTATCGGGCGCTAACTATGGCTACACCTTC | CASSLSGANYGYTF
- | TRBJ2-3 | TRBV2 | TRBD2 | TGTGCCAGCAGTGAAGACACTAGCGGGGCCCCAGATACGCAGTATTTT | CASSEDTSGAPDTQYF
- | TRBJ2-7 | TRBV29-1 | - | TGCAGCGCCCGAAGCGGGCAGGGTCTAGACGAGCAGTACTTC | CSARSGQGLDEQYF
- | TRBJ1-2 | TRBV5-1 | - | TGCGCCAGCAGCTTGGACGCAGGTTATGGCTACACCTTC | CASSLDAGYGYTF
once | TRBJ2-2 | TRBV30 | - | TGTGCCTGGAACGGGGCCAACACCGGGGAGCTGTTTTTT | CAWNGANTGELFF
- | TRBJ2-5 | TRBV5-4 | TRBD2 | TGTGCCAGCAGCTTGGGATGGAAAGGACTAGCGGAAGAGACCCAGTACTTC | CASSLGWKGLAEETQYF
once | TRBJ2-3 | TRBV5-1 | TRBD2 | TGCGCCAGCAGCTTTTCACTAGCGCTACCCACAGATACGCAGTATTTT | CASSFSLALPTDTQYF
- | TRBJ2-5 | TRBV24-1 | TRBD2 | TGTGCCACCAGTGACGCTAGCGGGAGTTTACAAGAGACCCAGTACTTC | CATSDASGSLQETQYF